This T cell receptor beta chain is from a study of OX40 agonist ivuxolimab in advanced cancers. Study-wide context: Cancers in dose escalation were hepatocellular, melanoma, renal cell and head and neck. Partial responses, seen in three patients, involved one hepatocellular carcinoma and two cutaneous melanomas.

This clone was counted between two and nine times. Its target is unknown. Assay used: immunoSEQ multiplex PCR; TCRdb lists only in-frame clones, some missing. Of 90,000 to 100,000 clones detected, approximately 80% appear once; the ten largest clones hold 1.4% to 1.5%. The CDR3 spans 15 residues. From germline, CDR1 is GTSNPN and CDR2 SVGIG (reference sequence). Trimming removed 1 base from V and 3 bases from J, with 12 bases in between. Study outcomes and limitations: In the 0.1 to 3.0 mg/kg range, CD4+ and CD8+ blood T cells had expanded clonally by week 6.

The specimen was CD4+ or CD8+ T cells sorted from blood, collected in a trial of the OX40 agonist ivuxolimab. The TCR was taken from an adult with an advanced solid tumor such as melanoma, head and neck, liver or kidney cancer. This rearrangement joins TRBV30 to TRBJ1-4, with unresolved D. This chain's CDR3 is CAWSEWGGANEKLFF. CDR3 in DNA: TGTGCCTGGAGTGAGTGGGGAGGTGCTAATGAAAAACTGTTTTTT.